Given below is one T cell receptor (beta chain) in context. What it binds is not known. Unique-molecular-identifier-tagged TCR beta cDNA libraries were used. Starting from approximately 1 to 10 million T cells, the study yielded about 500,000 cDNA molecules. TCRdb fed the PCR reads into MiXCR, producing one record per CDR3 protein. Of hundreds of thousands of distinct CDR3 sequences in the sample, roughly 45% were seen once. V was clipped by 6 bases and J by 4 bases; unmatched bases: 1. The CDR3 length is 14 residues. Germline V gene sequence: CDR1 MNHEY, CDR2 SVGEGT. This sample was included in a study of post-analysis software for immune sequencing data. Study-level information: There were relapsing-remitting, secondary progressive and progressive-relapsing multiple sclerosis among the disease courses included.

General study results and limits: Comparison with controls showed significantly lower normalized Chao1 diversity in multiple sclerosis patients. The five TRBV segments detected at higher frequency in patients than in controls included TRBV5-6, TRBV5-1 and TRBV20-1.

Sequenced sample: blood. The rearrangement links TRBV6-2 or TRBV6-3 to TRBJ2-7; 15 positions match TRBD2. This TCR came from a girl between 5 and 17 years old with multiple sclerosis. The CDR3 bases are TGTGCCAGCAGGGGACTAGCGGGAGGATACGAGCAGTACTTC. It translates to CASRGLAGGYEQYF.